The T cell receptor beta chain under discussion was sequenced for a study of blood T cells in healthy people across ages. A J-beta primer mix and a sample-barcoded 5' primer were used in a second PCR of roughly 7 to 12 cycles. The template-switch adaptor, which had 12 random nucleotides, put a tag on each cDNA molecule. TCRdb redid the calling of the 5' RACE reads with MiXCR, one entry per CDR3 protein. Seen here are about 730,000 distinct CDR3 sequences, 35% to 45% observed once, and the top ten hold 20% to 25%. The germline gives CDR1 MNHEY, CDR2 SVGEGT. The ends lost 6 bases at V and 7 bases at J; junction bases unmatched: 9. The CDR3 consists of 14 residues.

This sequence was found in a woman aged 55 to 70 in good health. The sample consisted of blood. The V call is TRBV6-2 or TRBV6-3, the J call TRBJ2-3, with 8 positions matching TRBD2. The CDR3 bases are TGTGCCAGCAGAACGAGCGGGGGAGTTTATACGCAGTATTTT. Translation: CASRTSGGVYTQYF.